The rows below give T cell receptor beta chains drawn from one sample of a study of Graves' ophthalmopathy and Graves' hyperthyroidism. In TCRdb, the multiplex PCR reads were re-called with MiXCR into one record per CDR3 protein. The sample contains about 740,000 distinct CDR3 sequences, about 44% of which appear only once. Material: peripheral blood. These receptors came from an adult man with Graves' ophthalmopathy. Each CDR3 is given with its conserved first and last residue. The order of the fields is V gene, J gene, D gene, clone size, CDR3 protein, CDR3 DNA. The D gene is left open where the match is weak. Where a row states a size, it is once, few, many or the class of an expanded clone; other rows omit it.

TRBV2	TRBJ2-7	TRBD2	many	CASSPAGYEQYF	TGTGCCAGCAGCCCAGCGGGATACGAGCAGTACTTC
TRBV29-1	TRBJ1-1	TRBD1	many	CSVGRGTENTEAFF	TGCAGCGTCGGCCGTGGGACAGAGAACACTGAAGCTTTCTTT
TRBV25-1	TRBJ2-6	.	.	CASSEYTKTMAGANVLTF	TGTGCCAGCAGTGAATATACAAAGACAATGGCCGGGGCCAACGTCCTGACTTTC
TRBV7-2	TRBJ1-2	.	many	CASSYVDPGSDGYTF	TGTGCCAGCAGCTACGTGGACCCGGGATCCGATGGCTACACCTTC
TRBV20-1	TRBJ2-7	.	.	CSAMGTSYKQYF	TGCAGTGCTATGGGGACGTCCTACAAGCAGTACTTC
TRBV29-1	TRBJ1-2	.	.	CSDDARRGYTF	TGCAGCGACGACGCCCGGCGGGGCTACACCTTC
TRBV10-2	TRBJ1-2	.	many	CASSPTGTGYGYTF	TGCGCCAGCAGTCCTACCGGGACCGGCTATGGCTACACCTTC
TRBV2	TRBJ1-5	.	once	CASSSDTSSNQPQHF	TGTGCCAGCAGCTCGGACACGAGTAGCAATCAGCCCCAGCATTTT
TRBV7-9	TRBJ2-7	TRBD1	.	CASSLGIGQGAYEQYF	TGTGCCAGCAGCTTAGGTATCGGACAGGGGGCCTACGAGCAGTACTTC
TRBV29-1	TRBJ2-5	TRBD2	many	CSVAGVTQETQYF	TGCAGCGTGGCGGGGGTGACTCAAGAGACCCAGTACTTC
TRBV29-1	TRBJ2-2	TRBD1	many	CSVTGTANTGELFF	TGCAGCGTGACCGGGACAGCGAACACCGGGGAGCTGTTTTTT
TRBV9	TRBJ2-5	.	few	CASSVATGFGQETQYF	TGTGCCAGCAGCGTAGCTACAGGGTTCGGCCAAGAGACCCAGTACTTC
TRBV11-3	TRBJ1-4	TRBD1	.	CASSRGQNNEKLFF	TGTGCCAGCAGCCGGGGACAGAACAATGAAAAACTGTTTTTT
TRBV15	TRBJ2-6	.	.	CATSSGIGSGETF	TGTGCCACCAGCTCGGGGATTGGGTCCGGAGAGACTTTC
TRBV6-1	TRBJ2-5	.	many	CASSLEALVSQYF	TGTGCCAGCAGTCTGGAGGCCTTGGTGTCCCAGTACTTC
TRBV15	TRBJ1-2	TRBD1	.	CATSRENRGGNGYTF	TGTGCCACCAGCAGGGAAAACAGGGGGGGTAATGGCTACACCTTC
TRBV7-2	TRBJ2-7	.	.	CAWSTARRSSYEQYF	TGTGCCTGGAGTACAGCACGGAGATCCTCCTACGAGCAGTACTTC
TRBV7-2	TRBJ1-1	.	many	CASSFYGQTEAFF	TGTGCCAGCAGCTTCTACGGACAGACTGAAGCTTTCTTT
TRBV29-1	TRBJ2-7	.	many	CSALGRGDSYEQYF	TGCAGCGCTCTCGGCAGGGGCGACTCCTACGAGCAGTACTTC
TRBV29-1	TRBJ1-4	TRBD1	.	CSAKKDRGAGEKLFF	TGCAGCGCAAAAAAGGACAGGGGCGCAGGGGAAAAACTGTTTTTT
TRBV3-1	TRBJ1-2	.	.	CASSWDARYGYTF	TGTGCCAGCAGCTGGGACGCCCGTTATGGCTACACCTTC
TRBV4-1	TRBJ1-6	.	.	CASSQEGYGSPLHF	TGCGCCAGCAGCCAAGAGGGTTACGGCTCACCCCTCCACTTT
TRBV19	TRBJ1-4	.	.	CASRTGRFMVSTNEKLFF	TGTGCCAGTAGAACAGGGAGATTCATGGTCTCGACTAATGAAAAACTGTTTTTT
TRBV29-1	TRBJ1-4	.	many	CSVGVGEKLFF	TGCAGCGTCGGGGTGGGTGAAAAACTGTTTTTT
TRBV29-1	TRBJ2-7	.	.	CSVAGTSGAYEQYF	TGCAGCGTCGCCGGGACATCCGGGGCCTACGAGCAGTACTTC
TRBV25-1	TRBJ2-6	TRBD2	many	CASSDWEGNSGANVLTF	TGTGCCAGCAGTGATTGGGAGGGTAACTCTGGGGCCAACGTCCTGACTTTC
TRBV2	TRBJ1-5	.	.	CASSAPKGVSSNQPQHF	TGTGCCAGCAGTGCACCTAAGGGAGTCTCTAGCAATCAGCCCCAGCATTTT
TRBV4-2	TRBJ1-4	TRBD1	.	CASSVFTGTGNEKLFF	TGTGCCAGCAGCGTTTTTACGGGGACAGGGAATGAAAAACTGTTTTTT
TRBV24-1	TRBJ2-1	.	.	CATKPAGDNEQFF	TGTGCCACGAAGCCAGCGGGTGACAATGAGCAGTTCTTC
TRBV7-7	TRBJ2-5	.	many	CANSLGDGETQYF	TGTGCTAACAGCTTAGGGGATGGAGAGACCCAGTACTTC
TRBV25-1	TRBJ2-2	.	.	CASSPTGHSLDTGELFF	TGTGCCAGCAGTCCCACCGGACACTCCTTAGACACCGGGGAGCTGTTTTTT
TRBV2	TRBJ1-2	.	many	CASRAGQGPGKNYGYTF	TGTGCCAGCAGGGCGGGCCAGGGTCCAGGGAAGAACTATGGCTACACCTTC
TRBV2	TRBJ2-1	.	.	CASSVDKTFYNEQFF	TGTGCCAGCAGTGTTGACAAAACCTTCTACAATGAGCAGTTCTTC
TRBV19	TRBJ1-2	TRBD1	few	CASSPTPLGTESYTF	TGTGCCAGTAGCCCTACTCCCCTGGGGACAGAGAGCTACACCTTC
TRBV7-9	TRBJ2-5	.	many	CASSRNMQTQYF	TGTGCCAGCTCGAGGAACATGCAGACCCAGTACTTC
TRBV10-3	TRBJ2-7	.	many	CAISQPSRDRAYEQYF	TGTGCCATCAGTCAACCGTCGCGGGACAGAGCCTACGAGCAGTACTTC
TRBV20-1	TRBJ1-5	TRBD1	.	CSARTGYQPQHF	TGCAGTGCAAGGACAGGGTATCAGCCCCAGCATTTT
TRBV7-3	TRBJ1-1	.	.	CASIVSRENTEAFF	TGTGCCAGCATCGTATCCCGGGAGAACACTGAAGCTTTCTTT
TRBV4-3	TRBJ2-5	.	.	CASSQDRFQETQYF	TGCGCCAGCAGCCAAGACAGATTCCAAGAGACCCAGTACTTC
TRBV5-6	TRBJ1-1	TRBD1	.	CASNPTGRNTEAFF	TGTGCCAGCAACCCGACAGGGCGGAACACTGAAGCTTTCTTT
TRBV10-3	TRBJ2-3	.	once	CASTLQPLGTDTQYF	TGTGCCAGCACCTTACAACCTTTAGGCACAGATACGCAGTATTTT
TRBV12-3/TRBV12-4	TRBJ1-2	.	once	CASSQASSGYTF	TGTGCCAGCAGCCAAGCTTCATCTGGCTACACCTTC
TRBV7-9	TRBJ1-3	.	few	CASSTMGSGGNTIYF	TGTGCCAGCAGCACCATGGGTTCGGGGGGAAACACCATATATTTT
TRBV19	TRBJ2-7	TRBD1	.	CASSDQGASYEQYF	TGTGCCAGTAGTGACCAGGGGGCCTCCTACGAGCAGTACTTC
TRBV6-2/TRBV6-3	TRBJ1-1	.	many	CASSHGDPYTEAFF	TGTGCCAGCAGCCACGGAGACCCTTACACTGAAGCTTTCTTT
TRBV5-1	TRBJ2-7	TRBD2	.	CASSSAGGKYEQYF	TGCGCCAGCAGCTCAGCGGGAGGGAAATACGAGCAGTACTTC
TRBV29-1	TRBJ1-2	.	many	CSVEDGGVYGYTF	TGCAGCGTTGAAGATGGGGGTGTCTATGGCTACACCTTC
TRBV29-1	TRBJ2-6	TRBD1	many	CSDLFGTGAYGANVLTF	TGCAGCGATCTCTTCGGGACAGGGGCGTATGGGGCCAACGTCCTGACTTTC
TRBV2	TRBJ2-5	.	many	CASSAPEGVGETQYF	TGTGCCAGCAGTGCACCAGAGGGGGTAGGAGAGACCCAGTACTTC
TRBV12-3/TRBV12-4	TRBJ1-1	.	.	CASSTPPGNTEAFF	TGTGCCAGCAGTACGCCTCCGGGGAACACTGAAGCTTTCTTT